This is a list of T cell receptor beta chains from one sample in a study of blood T cell repertoires in COVID-19. The protocol was immunoSEQ multiplex PCR, while the TCRdb copy is restricted to in-frame clones and leaves out a portion. The data show some 76,000 clones, around 90% seen once. The specimen was peripheral blood. The receptors shown here come from a human donor in a cohort sampled during active COVID-19. Both conserved end residues are part of each CDR3. D genes are given only for firm matches. Clone size is shown for a subset of rows, as once, few, many or a class of expanded clone.

TRBJ2-7,-,-,TRBV6-6,TGTGCCAGCAGTAACGGCGGGACAGAGGCCTACGAGCAGTACTTC,CASSNGGTEAYEQYF
TRBJ1-1,-,-,TRBV3-1/TRBV3-2,TGTGCCAGCGGTCCCCAGGGAGGTTACACTGAAGCTTTCTTT,CASGPQGGYTEAFF
TRBJ1-5,-,-,TRBV27,TGTGCCAGCATTCCGACAGTGGGGCTAAATAGCAATCAGCCCCAGCATTTT,CASIPTVGLNSNQPQHF
TRBJ1-2,-,TRBD1,TRBV7-2,TGTGCCAGCAGCTTTCACAGGGGCATTGGCTATGGCTACACCTTC,CASSFHRGIGYGYTF
TRBJ2-5,-,-,TRBV30,TGTGCCTGGAGTGATCAGGGAGAGACCCAGTACTTC,CAWSDQGETQYF
TRBJ1-2,-,-,TRBV24-1,TGTGCCACCAGTGGGTCAACGTCCGATGGGCCTGAAGGCTACACCTTC,CATSGSTSDGPEGYTF
TRBJ1-3,few,-,TRBV10-3,TGTGCCATCAGTGGGGGGCCGAGCTCTGGAAACACCATATATTTT,CAISGGPSSGNTIYF
TRBJ2-7,-,TRBD1,TRBV6-5,TGTGCCAGCAGTCCTAGACAGGGGTTCTCCTACGAGCAGTACTTC,CASSPRQGFSYEQYF
TRBJ2-2,-,TRBD2,TRBV30,TGTGCCTGGAGAAGACTAGCGGGGTTCACCGGGGAGCTGTTTTTT,CAWRRLAGFTGELFF
TRBJ2-1,-,TRBD2,TRBV19,TGTGCCAGTAGCCACATGGGTCTAGCGGCAATCTACAATGAGCAGTTCTTC,CASSHMGLAAIYNEQFF